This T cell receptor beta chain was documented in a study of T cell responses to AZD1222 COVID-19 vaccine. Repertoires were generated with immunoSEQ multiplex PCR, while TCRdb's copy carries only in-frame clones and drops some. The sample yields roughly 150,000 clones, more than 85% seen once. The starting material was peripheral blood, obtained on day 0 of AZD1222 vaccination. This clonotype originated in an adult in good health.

CDR3 residues: CASSLRRPLAGGRTDTQYF. The CDR3 nucleotides read TGTGCCAGCAGTTTAAGGCGGCCGTTAGCGGGAGGGAGGACAGATACGCAGTATTTT. V and J are TRBV27 and TRBJ2-3; TRBD2 matches 11 bases. CDR1 is MNHEY and CDR2 is SMNVEV in the germline V gene (reference sequence). V lost 2 bases to trimming and J lost 3 bases; unmatched junction nucleotides: 13. This CDR3 region has 19 residues.